Given below is one T cell receptor beta chain in context. Antigen unknown. The ends were cut back, 0 bases at V and 10 bases at J, with 13 bases in the middle. CDR1 is LNHNV, CDR2 YYDKDF, per germline (reference sequence). This CDR3 contains 14 residues. These data belong to a study of T cells after yellow fever vaccination. Study conclusions and caveats: Although the secondary response was weaker, it peaked faster, at day 5 versus 15. Post-booster repertoires again held most primary-vaccination clones (about 96% CD4, approximately 90% CD8).

Production of TCR cDNA was by 5'RACE template switching, which also added a universal primer site and UMIs. TCRdb re-called the 5' RACE reads through MiXCR, storing one row per CDR3 protein. Here the sample spans about 74,000 distinct CDR3 sequences, more than 5.5% being singletons. This receptor was obtained from a man aged 18 to 29 who received the YFV17D yellow fever vaccine. The genes are TRBV15 and TRBJ2-1; possibly TRBD1 or TRBD2 for D (5 bases each). Specimen: CD8+ T cells sorted from PBMCs, collected roughly 5 days after the first yellow fever vaccination. DNA of the CDR3: TGTGCCACCAGCAGAGATCGGGGCGCGAGCGAGCAGTTCTTC. Translation gives CATSRDRGASEQFF.